This T cell receptor beta chain derives from a study of blood T cell repertoires in COVID-19. The overall study: From the United States, Italy and Spain came samples of acute and convalescent COVID-19. The analysed material was cDNA or gDNA that came from T cells, B-cell-depleted T cells, or PBMCs.

In the authors' workflow: Amplification of reference gene primers was used by the study to estimate nucleated cell counts. Measured with immunoSEQ multiplex PCR; TCRdb has only the in-frame clones, and not every one. Clonal size and the V and J genes are those of that table, whereas D and trimming came from the DNA. Of some 140,000 clones in the sample, roughly four fifths were seen once. Sequenced sample: peripheral blood. This clonotype was sampled from a human donor in a cohort sampled during active COVID-19.

In DNA, the CDR3 is TGCAGTGCTAGTTCTAGTAGGGGAGGGTACGAGCAGTACTTC. Its translation is CSASSSRGGYEQYF. The J gene is TRBJ2-7, the V gene TRBV20-1; 7 positions agree with TRBD2. The CDR3 spans 14 residues. The V gene's germline CDR1 is DFQATT and CDR2 SNEGSKA (reference sequence). After removal of 3 bases from V and 4 bases from J, the junction contained 9 bases not matched to a gene.